Listed below are T cell receptor beta chains from one sample, sequenced in a study of T cell changes during pregnancy in multiple sclerosis. TCRdb's table, derived via immunoSEQ multiplex PCR, lists solely in-frame clones and lacks some. The repertoire has fewer than 80,000 clones, about 89% of them found once; the top ten carry about 0.9%. The source was peripheral blood, collected in the first trimester of pregnancy. The receptors stem from a female donor in good health, enrolled as a control in a pregnancy study. Both conserved end residues are part of each CDR3. The D gene is left open where the match is weak. Rows may omit the clone size; those that give it use once, few, many or a size class.

size | D | J | length | V | CDR3 | DNA
once | TRBD1 | TRBJ1-1 | 15 | TRBV19 | CASSLGTVRGAEAFF | TGTGCCAGTAGTCTCGGGACAGTGAGGGGAGCTGAAGCTTTCTTT
NA | TRBD2 | TRBJ2-7 | 13 | TRBV11-3 | CASSARDYYEQYF | TGTGCCAGCAGCGCCCGGGACTACTACGAGCAGTACTTC
NA | NA | TRBJ2-2 | 15 | TRBV28 | CASSLPPGRTGELFF | TGTGCCAGCAGTTTGCCCCCAGGGCGGACCGGGGAGCTGTTTTTT
NA | NA | TRBJ1-2 | 14 | TRBV5-4 | CASSPEQGGYGYTF | TGTGCCAGCAGCCCCGAGCAGGGAGGCTATGGCTACACCTTC
once | NA | TRBJ2-1 | 13 | TRBV6-1 | CASRVTGRNEQFF | TGTGCCAGCAGGGTCACAGGGCGCAATGAGCAGTTCTTC
few | TRBD1 | TRBJ1-5 | 15 | TRBV4-1 | CASSQGGTGGQPQHF | TGCGCCAGCAGCCAAGGCGGGACAGGGGGTCAGCCCCAGCATTTT
NA | TRBD2 | TRBJ2-7 | 16 | TRBV5-1 | CASSPSLLAGVYEQYF | TGCGCCAGCAGCCCGAGCCTCCTAGCGGGAGTCTACGAGCAGTACTTC
NA | NA | TRBJ2-1 | 15 | TRBV11-3 | CASSLRGGRYNEQFF | TGTGCCAGCAGCTTAAGAGGAGGGCGTTACAATGAGCAGTTCTTC
NA | NA | TRBJ2-6 | 15 | TRBV9 | CASSASGSGANVLTF | TGTGCCAGCAGCGCCTCGGGCTCTGGGGCCAACGTCCTGACTTTC
NA | NA | TRBJ1-2 | 12 | TRBV7-2 | CASSFWGGGYTF | TGTGCCAGCAGCTTCTGGGGGGGTGGCTACACCTTC
NA | TRBD1 | TRBJ1-2 | 16 | TRBV4-3 | CASSPGQGSPLYGYTF | TGCGCCAGCAGCCCGGGACAGGGTTCCCCCCTCTATGGCTACACCTTC
NA | TRBD1 | TRBJ2-7 | 16 | TRBV18 | CASSLRDRGSPSEQYF | TGTGCCAGCTCACTAAGGGACAGGGGGTCCCCGAGCGAGCAGTACTTC
NA | NA | TRBJ1-2 | 14 | TRBV28 | CASSLWGRVGGYTF | TGTGCCAGCAGTTTATGGGGCAGGGTGGGTGGCTACACCTTC
NA | TRBD1 | TRBJ2-7 | 15 | TRBV5-1 | CASSLGGTGRVEQYF | TGCGCCAGCAGCTTGGGGGGGACAGGGAGGGTTGAGCAGTACTTC
NA | TRBD1 | TRBJ1-6 | 13 | TRBV28 | CAIGTGGSSPLHF | TGTGCCATAGGGACAGGGGGTAGCTCACCCCTCCACTTT
once | NA | TRBJ1-1 | 12 | TRBV6-5 | CASSYAGLKAFF | TGTGCCAGCAGTTACGCGGGGTTGAAAGCTTTCTTT
once | TRBD2 | TRBJ2-5 | 16 | TRBV19 | CASRPRGTSGRETQYF | TGTGCCAGTAGACCCCGGGGGACTAGCGGACGGGAGACCCAGTACTTC
NA | TRBD1 | TRBJ2-7 | 15 | TRBV27 | CASSSPRGTGREQYF | TGTGCCAGCAGTTCCCCTCGTGGGACAGGGCGCGAGCAGTACTTC
NA | TRBD1 | TRBJ2-4 | 16 | TRBV28 | CASSETGETTKNIQYF | TGTGCCAGCAGTGAGACAGGGGAGACGACCAAAAACATTCAGTACTTC
NA | TRBD1 | TRBJ2-5 | 15 | TRBV5-4 | CASSLLGQGKETQYF | TGTGCCAGCAGCCTGCTGGGACAGGGAAAGGAGACCCAGTACTTC
NA | NA | TRBJ2-7 | 17 | TRBV28 | CASSLRRLGGRAYEQYF | TGTGCCAGCAGTTTAAGGCGATTAGGAGGGAGAGCCTACGAGCAGTACTTC
NA | TRBD2 | TRBJ2-3 | 16 | TRBV5-1 | CASSPGLAGNTDTQYF | TGCGCCAGCAGCCCGGGACTAGCGGGGAACACAGATACGCAGTATTTT
NA | NA | TRBJ1-3 | 16 | TRBV18 | CASSPQRESSGNTIYF | TGTGCCAGCTCACCACAGCGGGAAAGCTCTGGAAACACCATATATTTT
NA | NA | TRBJ1-5 | 15 | TRBV27 | CASSSSAGGHQPQHF | TGTGCCAGCAGTTCCTCGGCAGGAGGGCATCAGCCCCAGCATTTT